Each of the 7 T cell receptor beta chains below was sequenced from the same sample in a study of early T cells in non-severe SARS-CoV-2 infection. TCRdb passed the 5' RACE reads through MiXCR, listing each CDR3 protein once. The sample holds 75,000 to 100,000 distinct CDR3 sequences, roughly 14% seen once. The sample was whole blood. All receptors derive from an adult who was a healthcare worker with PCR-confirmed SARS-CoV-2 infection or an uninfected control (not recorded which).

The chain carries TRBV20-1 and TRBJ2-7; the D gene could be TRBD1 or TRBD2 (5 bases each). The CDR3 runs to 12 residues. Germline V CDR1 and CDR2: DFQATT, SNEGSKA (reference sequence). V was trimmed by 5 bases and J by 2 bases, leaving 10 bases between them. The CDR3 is CSAGPGPYEQYV. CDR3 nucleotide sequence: TGCAGTGCTGGGCCGGGGCCCTACGAGCAGTACGTC.

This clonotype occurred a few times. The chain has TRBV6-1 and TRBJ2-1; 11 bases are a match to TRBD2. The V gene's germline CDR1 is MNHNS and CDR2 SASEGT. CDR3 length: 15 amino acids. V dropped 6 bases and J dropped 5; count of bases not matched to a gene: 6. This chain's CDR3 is CASSILAGGNNEQFF. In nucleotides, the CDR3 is TGTGCCAGCAGCATCCTAGCGGGGGGAAACAATGAGCAGTTCTTC.

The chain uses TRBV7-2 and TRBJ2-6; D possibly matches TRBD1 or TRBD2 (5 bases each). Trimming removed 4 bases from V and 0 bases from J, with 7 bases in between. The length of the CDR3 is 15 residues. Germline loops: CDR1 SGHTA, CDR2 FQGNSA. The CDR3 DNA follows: TGTGCCAGCAGCTCCGGGGCCTCTGGGGCCAACGTCCTGACTTTC. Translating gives CASSSGASGANVLTF.

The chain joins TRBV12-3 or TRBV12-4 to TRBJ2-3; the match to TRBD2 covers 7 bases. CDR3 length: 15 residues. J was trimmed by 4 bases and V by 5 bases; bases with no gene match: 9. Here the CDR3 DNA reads TGTGCCAGCAGTCCGAAAGCGGGGAGGTCAGATACGCAGTATTTT. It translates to CASSPKAGRSDTQYF.

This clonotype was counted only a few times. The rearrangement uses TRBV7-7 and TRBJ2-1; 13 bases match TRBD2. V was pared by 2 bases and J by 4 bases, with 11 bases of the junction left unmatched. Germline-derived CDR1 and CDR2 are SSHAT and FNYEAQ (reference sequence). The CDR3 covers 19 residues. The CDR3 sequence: CASSLYPRTSGGPYNEQFF. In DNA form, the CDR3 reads TGTGCCAGCAGCTTATACCCCCGGACTAGCGGGGGACCATACAATGAGCAGTTCTTC.

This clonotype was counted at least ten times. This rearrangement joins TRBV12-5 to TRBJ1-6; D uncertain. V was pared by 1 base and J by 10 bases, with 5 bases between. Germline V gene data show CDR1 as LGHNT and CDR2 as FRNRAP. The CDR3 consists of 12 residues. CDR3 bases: TGTGCTAGTGGTTTGGATTGGTCACCCCTCCACTTT. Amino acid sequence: CASGLDWSPLHF.

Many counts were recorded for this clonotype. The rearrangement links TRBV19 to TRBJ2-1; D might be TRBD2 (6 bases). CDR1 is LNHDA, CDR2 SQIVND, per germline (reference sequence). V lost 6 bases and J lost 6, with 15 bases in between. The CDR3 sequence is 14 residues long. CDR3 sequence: CASSQPGVSNEQFF. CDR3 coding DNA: TGTGCCAGTAGCCAACCGGGGGTGAGCAATGAGCAGTTCTTC.